Shown below are 15 T cell receptor beta chains from a single sample sequenced in a study of shared clonotypes between healthy human individuals. Some clones are missing from TCRdb's copy, which holds only in-frame ones; the method was immunoSEQ multiplex PCR. The sample comprises fewer than 850,000 clones, roughly 70% of which are singletons, and about 1.7% rests with the top ten. What was sequenced was memory CD4+ T cells sorted from blood. Documented subset: CD45RA-negative fraction. These receptors originate from a woman aged 25 to 45 in good health.

V usage is TRBV9 and J usage is TRBJ2-2, with unresolved D. Germline V gene sequence: CDR1 SGDLS, CDR2 YYNGEE. The V and J ends lost 4 bases and 2 bases respectively, with 15 bases between them. This CDR3 contains 16 residues. In nucleotides, the CDR3 is TGTGCCAGCAGCCCCCTCAGTGGGATCAACACCGGGGAGCTGTTTTTT. Protein product: CASSPLSGINTGELFF.

DNA for the CDR3: TGTGCCAGCAGGGTTGGGACCGCCTCCTACGAGCAGTACTTC. It specifies CASRVGTASYEQYF. This chain connects TRBV27 to TRBJ2-7; D assignment may be TRBD1 or TRBD2 (5 bases each). V lost 6 bases to trimming and J lost 0 bases, with 12 bases between them. The CDR3 is 14 amino acids. Per the germline V gene, CDR1 is MNHEY and CDR2 is SMNVEV (reference sequence).

This rearrangement joins TRBV28 to TRBJ1-2; a weak D match, TRBD1 (5 bases). V was pared by 6 bases and J by 4 bases, with 18 bases between. Germline V gene data show CDR1 as MDHEN and CDR2 as SYDVKM. The CDR3 is made up of 15 amino acids. This CDR3 is CASSPPGQIFYGYTF. As DNA, the CDR3 is TGTGCCAGCAGCCCTCCGGGGCAGATCTTCTATGGCTACACCTTC.

V and J are TRBV28 and TRBJ2-3; D ambiguous. Germline loops: CDR1 MDHEN, CDR2 SYDVKM. V gave up 8 bases and J gave up 4 bases, with 13 bases separating them. The CDR3 extends over 13 amino acids. The CDR3 nucleotides are TGTGCCAGCTCCCGGTCGGCGTCAGATACGCAGTATTTT. Translating gives CASSRSASDTQYF.

Of note for this clone: The same CDR3 can be traced to other DNA sequences in this sample. The rearrangement uses TRBV2 and TRBJ2-2; a possible D gene is TRBD2 (5 bases). CDR1 and CDR2 from the germline V gene are SNHLY and FYNNEI. CDR3 length: 16 amino acids. Trimming pared 6 bases from V and 7 bases from J, leaving 21 bases between. The CDR3 loop reads CASSIEGIAYGGELFF. DNA of the CDR3: TGTGCCAGCAGCATTGAGGGAATCGCCTATGGCGGGGAGCTGTTTTTT. The whole variable domain, remainder taken from reference TRBV2 and TRBJ2-2, is EPEVTQTPSHQVTQMGQEVILRCVPISNHLYFYWYRQILGQKVEFLVSFYNNEISEKSEIFDDQFSVERPDGSNFTLKIRSTKLEDSAMYFCASSIEGIAYGGELFFGEGSRLTVL.

V and J are TRBV7-9 and TRBJ2-6; 10 bases agree with TRBD1. This CDR3 region has 16 residues. The junction had 3 bases not matched to a gene; V was cut back by 7 bases and J by 0 bases. CDR1 is SEHNR and CDR2 is FQNEAQ in the germline V gene (reference sequence). As DNA, the CDR3 is TGTGCCAGCACCGGGACAGGGGTCTCTGGGGCCAACGTCCTGACTTTC. Its translation: CASTGTGVSGANVLTF.

CDR3: CASSKAGVRTGELFF. The CDR3 nucleotides are TGTGCCAGCAGCAAAGCGGGAGTACGCACCGGGGAGCTGTTTTTT. V and J are TRBV6-5 and TRBJ2-2; 8 positions agree with TRBD2. V dropped 6 bases and J dropped 4; count of bases not matched to a gene: 7. Germline V lookup: CDR1 MNHEY, CDR2 SVGAGI. The CDR3 spans 15 residues.

The rearrangement uses TRBV29-1 and TRBJ2-3; tentatively, D is TRBD1 (5 bases). V lost 1 base and J 5 bases, leaving 10 bases between the germline ends. CDR1 is SQVTM and CDR2 is ANQGSEA in the germline V gene. The CDR3 loop spans 13 amino acids. The CDR3 sequence is CSVEVAGQDTQYF. DNA of the CDR3: TGCAGCGTTGAAGTGGCAGGGCAAGATACGCAGTATTTT.

J is TRBJ1-2 and V is TRBV5-1, with 10 bases that match TRBD1. The CDR3 totals 14 residues. Germline CDR1 is SGHRS and CDR2 is YFSETQ. Germline trimming cut 4 bases from V and 3 bases from J; bases unmatched to any gene: 3. The CDR3 is CASSGGTGDYGYTF. The CDR3 DNA is TGCGCCAGCAGCGGAGGGACAGGGGACTATGGCTACACCTTC.

The rearrangement joins TRBV2 to TRBJ1-2, with TRBD1 matching 7 bases. Germline V lookup: CDR1 SNHLY, CDR2 FYNNEI. After removal of 7 bases from V and 2 bases from J, the junction contained 10 bases not matched to a gene. The CDR3 runs to 15 residues. The CDR3 DNA follows: TGTGCCAGCATTTCACTACCGGGACAGAACTATGGCTACACCTTC. Its protein is CASISLPGQNYGYTF.

The CDR3 DNA follows: TGTGCCAGCAGCTTAGCGGGAGTTGGGGAGCAGTACTTC. This encodes CASSLAGVGEQYF. V gene TRBV7-9 combines with J gene TRBJ2-7; the D gene is possibly TRBD2 (5 bases). Germline lookup yields CDR1 SEHNR and CDR2 FQNEAQ (reference sequence). The CDR3 sequence is 13 residues long. Trimming left V 0 bases short and J 7 bases short, with 10 bases between.

In its sample, this clone was seen a few times. The chain couples TRBV2 to TRBJ1-1; no reliable D call. The CDR3 sequence is 11 residues long. CDR1 SNHLY and CDR2 FYNNEI come from the germline V gene. V shed 4 bases and J shed 5 bases, with 5 bases lying between them. This CDR3 reads CASSVRTEAFF. Here the CDR3 DNA reads TGTGCCAGCAGTGTCAGAACTGAAGCTTTCTTT. The whole variable domain, filled in from reference TRBV2 and TRBJ1-1, reads EPEVTQTPSHQVTQMGQEVILRCVPISNHLYFYWYRQILGQKVEFLVSFYNNEISEKSEIFDDQFSVERPDGSNFTLKIRSTKLEDSAMYFCASSVRTEAFFGQGTRLTVV.

In regard to this clone: At the DNA level, this CDR3 is encoded by other sequences in the same sample as well. This chain connects TRBV5-1 to TRBJ1-5; D is ambiguous. Germline V gene sequence: CDR1 SGHRS, CDR2 YFSETQ. The CDR3 runs 15 residues. Trimming shortened V by 0 bases and J by 5 bases, and 12 bases separated the two germline ends. CDR3 nucleotides: TGCGCCAGCAGCTTGGCCGGGGAGGGTCATCAGCCCCAGCATTTT. This sequence encodes CASSLAGEGHQPQHF.

This chain connects TRBV18 to TRBJ1-1; unclear D gene. V lost 2 bases, J lost 7 bases, and 8 bases lay in between. Germline CDR1 and CDR2: KGHSH and LQKENI. This CDR3 is built from 12 residues. DNA of the CDR3: TGTGCCAGCTCACCATTTAACCGTGAAGCTTTCTTT. Its translation: CASSPFNREAFF.

V and J are TRBV13 and TRBJ2-3; D is possibly TRBD1 or TRBD2 (5 bases each). This CDR3 has 11 residues. Per germline, CDR1 PRHDT and CDR2 FYEKMQ (reference sequence). The V gene lost 5 bases and the J gene lost 8 bases, with 8 bases spanning the gap. The chain's CDR3 is CASSVGATQYF. The CDR3 nucleotides read TGTGCCAGCAGCGTCGGGGCTACGCAGTATTTT. Drawing the rest from reference TRBV13 and TRBJ2-3, the complete variable domain is AAGVIQSPRHLIKEKRETATLKCYPIPRHDTVYWYQQGPGQDPQFLISFYEKMQSDKGSIPDRFSAQQFSDYHSELNMSSLELGDSALYFCASSVGATQYFGPGTRLTVL.